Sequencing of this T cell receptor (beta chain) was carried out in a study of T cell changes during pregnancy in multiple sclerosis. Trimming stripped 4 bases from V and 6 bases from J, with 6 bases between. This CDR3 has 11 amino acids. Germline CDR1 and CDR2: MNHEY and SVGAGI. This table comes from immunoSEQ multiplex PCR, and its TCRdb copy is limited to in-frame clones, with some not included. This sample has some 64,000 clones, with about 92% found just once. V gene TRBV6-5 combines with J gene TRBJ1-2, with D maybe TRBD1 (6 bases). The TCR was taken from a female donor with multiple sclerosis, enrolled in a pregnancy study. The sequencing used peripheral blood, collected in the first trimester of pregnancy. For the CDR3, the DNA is TGTGCCAGCAGTTCAGGGGATGGCTACACCTTC. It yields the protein CASSSGDGYTF.